This TCR beta chain was found in a study of response to subunit inactivated influenza vaccine (dated by TCRdb to 2017 to 2018). For context, the study as a whole: Deep quantitative profiling of the T cell receptor repertoire was used in the study to follow responses to a trivalent subunit inactivated influenza vaccine. Study-wide conclusions, independent of this receptor: According to the authors, only a limited number of new T cells may be recruited by each seasonal influenza vaccination.

Regarding this clonotype: Its antigen specificity is not known. Base qualities were left out, and no much larger clone turns up one base away.

From its cysteine to its phenylalanine, the CDR3 spans 16 amino acids. Only CDR3 DNA remains: 48 bases, in frame from the first base. The V and J ends are trimmed by 6 bases and 3 bases, leaving 21 bases between them. CDR1 and CDR2, looked up from the germline V gene, are MDHEN and SYDVKM. The library was made by RT-PCR. Sequenced using an Illumina HiSeq 2500. TCRdb handled the public reads itself, with Q25 trimming in fastp and clone calling in MiXCR, and kept productive beta chains. Identical CDR3 proteins give one entry, which carries the most common genes and DNA. In all, the sample holds around 580,000 distinct CDR3 sequences, and over 9.5% of those were seen once. The ten largest clonotypes hold 10% of the sample.

The chain joins TRBV28 to TRBJ2-7; TRBD1 is perhaps the D gene, given 5 matching bases. This sequence was found in a man aged 50-60 years who received an inactivated influenza vaccine. Donor details come from another sample of the same person, matched by shared clones. Sequences were derived from PBMCs from blood, sampled on the day of vaccination. The base sequence is TGTGCCAGCAGCTCAGCGACAGTGGAACATAACTACGAGCAGTACTTC. Its protein reads: CASSSATVEHNYEQYF.